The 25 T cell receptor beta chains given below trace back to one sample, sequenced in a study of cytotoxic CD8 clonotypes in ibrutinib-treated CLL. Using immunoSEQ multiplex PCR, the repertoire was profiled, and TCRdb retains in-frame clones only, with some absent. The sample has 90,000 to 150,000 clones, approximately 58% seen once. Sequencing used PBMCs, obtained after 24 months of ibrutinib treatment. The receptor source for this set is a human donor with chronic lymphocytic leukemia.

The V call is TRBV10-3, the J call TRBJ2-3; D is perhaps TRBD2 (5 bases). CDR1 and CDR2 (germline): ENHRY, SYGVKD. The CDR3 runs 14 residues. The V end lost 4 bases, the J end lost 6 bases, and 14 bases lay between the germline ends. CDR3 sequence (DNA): TGTGCCATCAGTGGCGGTCTAGCTTGGGATACGCAGTATTTT. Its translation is CAISGGLAWDTQYF.

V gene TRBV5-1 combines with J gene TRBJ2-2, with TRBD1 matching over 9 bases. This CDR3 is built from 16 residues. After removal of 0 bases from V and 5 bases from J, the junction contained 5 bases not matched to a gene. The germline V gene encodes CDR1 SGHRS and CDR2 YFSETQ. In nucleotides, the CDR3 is TGCGCCAGCAGCTTGGCCATGACAGGGGGAACCGGGGAGCTGTTTTTT. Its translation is CASSLAMTGGTGELFF.

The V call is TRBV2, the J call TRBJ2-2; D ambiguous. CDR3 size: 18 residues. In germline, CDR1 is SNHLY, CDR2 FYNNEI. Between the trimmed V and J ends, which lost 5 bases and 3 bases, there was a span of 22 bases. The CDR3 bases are TGTGCCAGCAGTTCTACGCTACTTCGGGCAGATTACACCGGGGAGCTGTTTTTT. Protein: CASSSTLLRADYTGELFF.

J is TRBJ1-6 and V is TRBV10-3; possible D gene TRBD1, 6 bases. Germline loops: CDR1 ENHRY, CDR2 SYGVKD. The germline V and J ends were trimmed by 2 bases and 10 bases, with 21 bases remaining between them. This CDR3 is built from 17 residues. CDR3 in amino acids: CAISENRGAQGGSPLHF. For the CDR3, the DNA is TGTGCCATCAGTGAGAATCGGGGGGCACAGGGCGGATCACCCCTCCACTTT.

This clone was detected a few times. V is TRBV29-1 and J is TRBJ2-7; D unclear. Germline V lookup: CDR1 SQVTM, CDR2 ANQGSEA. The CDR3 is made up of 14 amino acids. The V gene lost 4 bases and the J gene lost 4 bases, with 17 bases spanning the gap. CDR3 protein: CSVVKAEGRYEQYF. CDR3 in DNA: TGCAGCGTTGTTAAAGCAGAAGGCCGATACGAGCAGTACTTC.

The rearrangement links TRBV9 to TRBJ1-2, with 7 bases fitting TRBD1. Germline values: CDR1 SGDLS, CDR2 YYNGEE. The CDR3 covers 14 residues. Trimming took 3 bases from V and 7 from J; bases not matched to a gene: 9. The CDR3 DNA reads TGTGCCAGCAGCGGGGACAGCAAGGGCGGTGGCTACACCTTC. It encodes CASSGDSKGGGYTF.

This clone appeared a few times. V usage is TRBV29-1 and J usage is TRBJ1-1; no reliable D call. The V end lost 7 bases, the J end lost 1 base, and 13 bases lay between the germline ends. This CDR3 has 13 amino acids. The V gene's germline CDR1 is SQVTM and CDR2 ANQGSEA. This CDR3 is CSAAQLKNTEAFF. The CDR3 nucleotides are TGCAGCGCGGCACAGTTAAAGAACACTGAAGCTTTCTTT.

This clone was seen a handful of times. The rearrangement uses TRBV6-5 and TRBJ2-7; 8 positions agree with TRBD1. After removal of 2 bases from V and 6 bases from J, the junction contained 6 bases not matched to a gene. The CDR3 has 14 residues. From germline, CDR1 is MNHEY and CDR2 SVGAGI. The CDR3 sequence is CASSYGQGAREQYF. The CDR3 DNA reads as TGTGCCAGCAGTTACGGGCAGGGGGCCCGCGAGCAGTACTTC.

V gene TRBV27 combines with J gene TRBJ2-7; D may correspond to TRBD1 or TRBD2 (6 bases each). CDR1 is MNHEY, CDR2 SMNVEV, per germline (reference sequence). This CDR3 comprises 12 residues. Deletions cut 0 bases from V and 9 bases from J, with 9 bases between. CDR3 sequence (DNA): TGTGCCAGCAGTTTATCGGGGGGCGGGCAGTACTTC. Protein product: CASSLSGGGQYF.

As DNA, the CDR3 is TGTGCCTGTATGGGGAGCACAGATACGCAGTATTTT. This encodes CACMGSTDTQYF. The chain recombines TRBV30 with TRBJ2-3; D is uncertain. The germline V gene encodes CDR1 GTSNPN and CDR2 SVGIG (reference sequence). The V end was cut by 6 bases, the J end by 0 bases, with 7 bases between. The CDR3 contains 12 residues.

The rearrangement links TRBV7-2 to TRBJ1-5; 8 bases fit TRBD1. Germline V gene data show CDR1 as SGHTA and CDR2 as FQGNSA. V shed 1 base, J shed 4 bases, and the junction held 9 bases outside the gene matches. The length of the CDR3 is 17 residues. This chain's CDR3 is CASSLVGGQGKNQPQHF. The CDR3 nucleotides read TGTGCCAGCAGCTTAGTTGGAGGACAGGGAAAAAATCAGCCCCAGCATTTT.

CDR3 nucleotide sequence: TGTGCCAGCAGTCCGACAGGGGGCGAGGCAAAACTGTTTTTT. This translates into CASSPTGGEAKLFF. The chain links TRBV21-1 to TRBJ1-4; whether TRBD1, the table's D call, matches the DNA was not checked. TRBV21-1 is noted as a pseudogene. The CDR3 covers 14 residues.

For the CDR3, the DNA is TGTGCCAGCAGCGTAGTGTGGCCAGGGGATGAAAAACTGTTTTTT. This encodes CASSVVWPGDEKLFF. The chain combines TRBV9 with TRBJ1-4; possible D gene TRBD1, 6 bases. There are 15 residues in the CDR3. In germline, CDR1 is SGDLS, CDR2 YYNGEE. V was cut by 0 bases and J by 6 bases, with 12 bases left in between.

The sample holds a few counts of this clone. The CDR3, as DNA: TGTGCCAGCAGCTTAGGTCCGGGACACTACTCCTACGAGCAGTACTTC. It is translated as CASSLGPGHYSYEQYF. The gene calls are TRBV7-9 and TRBJ2-7, with a tentative D call TRBD1 (6 bases). Germline values: CDR1 SEHNR, CDR2 FQNEAQ (reference sequence). V lost 1 base and J lost 0, with 13 bases in between. The CDR3 runs to 16 residues.

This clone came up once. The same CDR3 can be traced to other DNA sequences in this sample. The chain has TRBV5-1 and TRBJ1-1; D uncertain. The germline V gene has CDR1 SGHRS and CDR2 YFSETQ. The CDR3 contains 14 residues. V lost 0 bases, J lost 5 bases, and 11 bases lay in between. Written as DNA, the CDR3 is TGCGCCAGCAGCTTGGGGGTCACGATGACTGAAGCTTTCTTT. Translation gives CASSLGVTMTEAFF.

This chain's CDR3 is CASSYLEGGNYGYTF. The CDR3 DNA reads TGCGCCAGCAGCTACCTGGAAGGGGGGAACTATGGCTACACCTTC. The chain combines TRBV5-1 with TRBJ1-2, with D possibly being TRBD1 (6 bases). CDR1 is SGHRS, CDR2 YFSETQ, per germline. The CDR3 is 15 amino acids. V dropped 3 bases and J dropped 2 bases, with 14 bases sitting between them.

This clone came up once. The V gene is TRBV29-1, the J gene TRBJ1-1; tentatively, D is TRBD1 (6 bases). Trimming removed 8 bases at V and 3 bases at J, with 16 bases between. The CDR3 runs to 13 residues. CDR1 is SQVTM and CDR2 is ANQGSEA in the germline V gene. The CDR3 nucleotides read TGCAGCCCCACGGGAGGGGGGGACACTGAAGCTTTCTTT. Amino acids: CSPTGGGDTEAFF.

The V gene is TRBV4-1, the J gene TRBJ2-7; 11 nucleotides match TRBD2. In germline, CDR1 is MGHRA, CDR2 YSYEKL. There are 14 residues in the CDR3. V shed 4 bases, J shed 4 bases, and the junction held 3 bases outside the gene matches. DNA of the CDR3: TGCGCCAGCAGCCTAACTAGCGGGGGTTACGAGCAGTACTTC. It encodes CASSLTSGGYEQYF.

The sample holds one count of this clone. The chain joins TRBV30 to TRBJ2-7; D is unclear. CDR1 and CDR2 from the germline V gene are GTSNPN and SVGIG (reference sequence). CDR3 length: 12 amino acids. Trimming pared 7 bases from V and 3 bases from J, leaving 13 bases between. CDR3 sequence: CAYSRGDYEQYF. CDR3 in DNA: TGTGCCTATAGTAGAGGCGACTACGAGCAGTACTTC.

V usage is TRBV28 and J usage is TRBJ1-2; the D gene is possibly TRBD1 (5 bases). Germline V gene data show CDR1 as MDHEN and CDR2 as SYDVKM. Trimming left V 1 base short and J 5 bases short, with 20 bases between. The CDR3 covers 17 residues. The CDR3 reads CASSLFNRPTTSYGYTF. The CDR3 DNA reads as TGTGCCAGCAGTTTATTTAACAGGCCCACTACGAGTTATGGCTACACCTTC.

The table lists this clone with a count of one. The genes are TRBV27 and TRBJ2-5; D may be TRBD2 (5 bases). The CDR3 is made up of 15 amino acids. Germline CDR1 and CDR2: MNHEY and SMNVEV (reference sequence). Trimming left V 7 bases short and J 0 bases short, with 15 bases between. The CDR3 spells CASKSLGGDQETQYF. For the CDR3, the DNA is TGTGCCAGCAAGTCCCTCGGAGGTGACCAAGAGACCCAGTACTTC.

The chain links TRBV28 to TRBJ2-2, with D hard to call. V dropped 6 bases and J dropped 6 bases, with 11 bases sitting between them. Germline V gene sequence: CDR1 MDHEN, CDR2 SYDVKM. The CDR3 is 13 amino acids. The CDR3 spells CASRVRAAGELFF. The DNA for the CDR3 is TGTGCCAGCAGAGTTCGGGCGGCCGGGGAGCTGTTTTTT.

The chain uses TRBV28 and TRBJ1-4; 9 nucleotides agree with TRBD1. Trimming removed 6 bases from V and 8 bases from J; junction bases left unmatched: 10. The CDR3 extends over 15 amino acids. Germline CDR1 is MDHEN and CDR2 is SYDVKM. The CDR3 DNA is TGTGCCAGCAGCTTACCGGGACAGGGTCGGGAAAAACTGTTTTTT. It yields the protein CASSLPGQGREKLFF. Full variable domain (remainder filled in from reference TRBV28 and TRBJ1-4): DVKVTQSSRYLVKRTGEKVFLECVQDMDHENMFWYRQDPGLGLRLIYFSYDVKMKEKGDIPEGYSVSREKKERFSLILESASTNQTSMYLCASSLPGQGREKLFFGSGTQLSVL.

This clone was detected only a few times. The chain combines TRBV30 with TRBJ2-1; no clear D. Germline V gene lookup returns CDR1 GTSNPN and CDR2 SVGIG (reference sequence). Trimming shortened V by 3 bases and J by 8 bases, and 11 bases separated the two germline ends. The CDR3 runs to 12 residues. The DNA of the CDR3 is TGTGCCTGGAGAGGCTCTGGGGATGAGCAGTTCTTC. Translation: CAWRGSGDEQFF.

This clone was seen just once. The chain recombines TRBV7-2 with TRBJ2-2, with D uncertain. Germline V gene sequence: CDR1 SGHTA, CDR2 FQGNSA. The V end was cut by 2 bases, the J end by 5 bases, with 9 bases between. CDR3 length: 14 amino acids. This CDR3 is CASSLFRRTGELFF. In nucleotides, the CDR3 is TGTGCCAGCAGCTTATTTCGGCGGACCGGGGAGCTGTTTTTT.